These T cell receptor beta chains were read from a single sample in a study of blood T cell repertoires in COVID-19. TCRdb's table, derived via immunoSEQ multiplex PCR, lists solely in-frame clones and lacks some. The sample has about 280,000 clones, roughly 88% seen once; the top ten hold around 1%. Sequences were obtained from PBMCs or T cells enriched from blood (not recorded which). These receptors all come from a woman aged 25-40 years who had recovered from COVID-19. CDR3s include the opening cysteine and the closing phenylalanine or tryptophan. A D gene is named only where the DNA matches it firmly. Expanded clones get a size class; other rows say once, few or many, or leave the size out.

d_gene,j_gene,abundance,v_gene,CDR3nt,CDR3aa
.,TRBJ1-1,.,TRBV28,TGTGCCAGCAGCCCGGGAGGGACCACTGAAGCTTTCTTT,CASSPGGTTEAFF
.,TRBJ1-4,.,TRBV5-1,TGCGCCAGCAGCTTGAGGGCAGGGGTTTATGAAAAACTGTTTTTT,CASSLRAGVYEKLFF
TRBD1,TRBJ2-6,.,TRBV9,TGTGCCAGCAGCGTCCCCAGGGGGTACTCTGGGGCCAACGTCCTGACTTTC,CASSVPRGYSGANVLTF
TRBD1,TRBJ1-2,.,TRBV23-1,TGCGCCAGCAGAGCGGACAGGGAACGATCCGGCTACACCTTC,CASRADRERSGYTF
.,TRBJ1-5,.,TRBV7-2,TGTGCCAGCAGTTCAGGACAGATTAGCAATCAGCCCCAGCATTTT,CASSSGQISNQPQHF
TRBD1,TRBJ2-1,.,TRBV27,TGTGCCAGCAGATACCAAACAGGGGGATACTACAATGAGCAGTTCTTC,CASRYQTGGYYNEQFF
TRBD1,TRBJ1-3,once,TRBV19,TGTGCCAGTAGTCCCCACCGGGGGACAGGGGGAAACACCATATATTTT,CASSPHRGTGGNTIYF
.,TRBJ1-6,.,TRBV5-1,TGCGCCAGCAGCCTAGGACAGAATAATTCACCCCTCCACTTT,CASSLGQNNSPLHF
.,TRBJ1-1,.,TRBV10-3,TGTGCCACTTCGCCCGTGGGCAGGGTTGGTGAAGCTTTCTTT,CATSPVGRVGEAFF
TRBD1,TRBJ2-1,.,TRBV7-9,TGTGCCAGCAGTCGTAGAGGACAGGGGGTTTACAATGAGCAGTTCTTC,CASSRRGQGVYNEQFF
.,TRBJ2-7,.,TRBV7-9,TGTGCCAGCAGCTTAGCGTCTTCAGGGGTAACAGGTGAGCAGTACTTC,CASSLASSGVTGEQYF
.,TRBJ2-7,.,TRBV7-9,TGTGCCAGCAGCCCTACGACGGAACCGGACAGAAAACACTACGAGCAGTACTTC,CASSPTTEPDRKHYEQYF
.,TRBJ1-4,.,TRBV19,TGTGCCAGTAGTATCCCCCAAATTTTGGGCGACGAAAAACTGTTTTTT,CASSIPQILGDEKLFF
TRBD1,TRBJ1-1,.,TRBV6-5,TGTGCCAGCAGTTACTCGACGGGACAGGGTGGGGAAGCTTTCTTT,CASSYSTGQGGEAFF
.,TRBJ2-5,.,TRBV20-1,TGCAGTGCTAGTAACAGACAAGAGACCCAGTACTTC,CSASNRQETQYF
TRBD1,TRBJ2-5,.,TRBV2,TGTGCCAGCAGCTTACTGCCCGGGACAGGCTCGGAGACCCAGTACTTC,CASSLLPGTGSETQYF
.,TRBJ2-2,once,TRBV3-1/TRBV3-2,TGTGCCAGCAGCCACTGGCCCGGGGAGCTGTTTTTT,CASSHWPGELFF
.,TRBJ1-2,.,TRBV4-1,TGCGCCAGCAGCCAAGATCAGGGGTTCTATGGCTACACCTTC,CASSQDQGFYGYTF
.,TRBJ2-7,.,TRBV7-8,TGTGCCAGCAGCAACGCCGGGACAACCTACGAGCAGTACTTC,CASSNAGTTYEQYF
.,TRBJ1-1,.,TRBV7-6,TGTGCCAGCAGCTCTTTTTCGGACAAGAACACTGAAGCTTTCTTT,CASSSFSDKNTEAFF
.,TRBJ2-1,.,TRBV7-2,TGTGCCAGCAGCCCCCCTAGCGTACTCTACCTGGTCTTC,CASSPPSVLYLVF
TRBD1,TRBJ1-2,.,TRBV7-9,TGTGCCAGCAGCCTGGGGACAGACTATGGCTACACCTTC,CASSLGTDYGYTF
.,TRBJ1-1,.,TRBV7-9,TGTGCCAGCAGCTTTGGGCGAACTGAAGCTTTCTTT,CASSFGRTEAFF
TRBD1,TRBJ1-2,.,TRBV9,TGTGCCAGCAGCGCAAGACTAGGGGGCGTCTATGGCTACACCTTC,CASSARLGGVYGYTF
TRBD1,TRBJ1-2,.,TRBV10-2,TGCGCCAGCAGCGTCCGGGACAGGGGGCTCTACGACTATGGCTACACCTTC,CASSVRDRGLYDYGYTF
.,TRBJ1-4,.,TRBV29-1,TGCAGCGTTAGTACAGGGCGGACTAATGAAAAACTGTTTTTT,CSVSTGRTNEKLFF
.,TRBJ1-2,.,TRBV7-9,TGTGCCAGCAGCTCGGGACACCCGCTGGGCTACACCTTC,CASSSGHPLGYTF
.,TRBJ2-3,.,TRBV7-9,TGTGCCAGCAGCGCCCCGCTACTGGGGGCTGGCACAGATACGCAGTATTTT,CASSAPLLGAGTDTQYF
.,TRBJ1-3,.,TRBV5-6,TGTGCCAGCAGCTTGGGTGTGTCATCTGGAAACACCATATATTTT,CASSLGVSSGNTIYF
.,TRBJ2-5,.,TRBV19,TGTGCCAGTAGTCCGTGGAATCTAGGCCCGAAGAGAAGCCAGTACTTC,CASSPWNLGPKRSQYF
.,TRBJ1-4,.,TRBV19,TGTGCCAGTATAGGGCAGGGTGATGGAAAACTGTTTTTT,CASIGQGDGKLFF
.,TRBJ1-6,.,TRBV28,TGTGCCAGCAGTTTGGTTCTGGCGAGGGATCATAATTCACCCCTCCACTTT,CASSLVLARDHNSPLHF
.,TRBJ1-4,.,TRBV6-4,TGTGCCAGCAGTGACTCCAGAGACAGAACTGAAAAACTGTTTTTT,CASSDSRDRTEKLFF
TRBD1,TRBJ1-4,.,TRBV28,TGTGCCAGCAGTTTAGGGGACAGGGGAAGCGAAAAACTGTTTTTT,CASSLGDRGSEKLFF
TRBD1,TRBJ1-2,.,TRBV27,TGTGCCAGCCGAGCAGGGGGCGTTAATCCTGGCTACACCTTC,CASRAGGVNPGYTF
.,TRBJ2-2,.,TRBV7-3,TGTGCCAGCAGCTTCGCGGCCGGGGAGCTGTTTTTT,CASSFAAGELFF
.,TRBJ2-5,.,TRBV29-1,TGCAGCGTTCTTCGTCAAGAGACCCAGTACTTC,CSVLRQETQYF
TRBD2,TRBJ2-2,.,TRBV5-6,TGTGCCAGCAGCTTGTCCCGGGCTAGCGGGACCCAGAACACCGGGGAGCTGTTTTTT,CASSLSRASGTQNTGELFF
.,TRBJ1-2,.,TRBV10-3,TGTGCCATCAGTGGAGGAAACTATGGCTACACCTTC,CAISGGNYGYTF
.,TRBJ1-6,.,TRBV2,TGTGCCAGCACTAACTCCTATAATTCACCCCTCCACTTT,CASTNSYNSPLHF
.,TRBJ1-6,.,TRBV7-9,TGTGCCAGCAGCCTATCGGGGACACCCCTCCACTTT,CASSLSGTPLHF
TRBD2,TRBJ2-7,once,TRBV5-8,TGTGCCAGCAGCTTGGTTGGGGGGGGTAACGAGCAGTACTTC,CASSLVGGGNEQYF
.,TRBJ2-3,.,TRBV5-1,TGCGCCAGCAGCTTGCGGGGAACTAGCACAGATACGCAGTATTTT,CASSLRGTSTDTQYF
TRBD1,TRBJ2-5,once,TRBV11-2,TGTGCCAGCAGCTTAGGGACAGGGTACCAAGAGACCCAGTACTTC,CASSLGTGYQETQYF
.,TRBJ1-5,.,TRBV10-3,TGTGCCATCAGTCAGGGAGGCCCAAGCAATCAGCCCCAGCATTTT,CAISQGGPSNQPQHF
TRBD2,TRBJ2-3,.,TRBV4-1,TGCGCCAGCAGCCAAGAGGGCCTAGCGGGGGTCACAGATACGCAGTATTTT,CASSQEGLAGVTDTQYF
TRBD2,TRBJ2-7,once,TRBV30,TGTGCCTGGAGTGAAATTCGGACTAGCGGGGGGGCCAGATACGAGCAGTACTTC,CAWSEIRTSGGARYEQYF
TRBD2,TRBJ2-1,.,TRBV11-3,TGTGCCAGCAGCTTAGATCAGAGCGGGGACTCCTACAATGAGCAGTTCTTC,CASSLDQSGDSYNEQFF
.,TRBJ1-1,.,TRBV9,TGTGCCAGCAGCGTAGTAACCCCAGACGACGAAAGGGGGGCTTTCTTT,CASSVVTPDDERGAFF
.,TRBJ1-5,.,TRBV4-1,TGCGCCAGCAGCCAACTCCAAGGGGATCGTGGCAATCAGCCCCAGCATTTT,CASSQLQGDRGNQPQHF
.,TRBJ1-1,.,TRBV27,TGTGCCAGCAGTGTCTCCCAGGGACTTATGAACACTGAAGCTTTCTTT,CASSVSQGLMNTEAFF
.,TRBJ1-2,.,TRBV2,TGTGCCAGCAGTGATGAAGGACTGATCTATGGCTACACCTTC,CASSDEGLIYGYTF
.,TRBJ1-2,.,TRBV6-5,TGTGCCAGCAGTTACGCGGGCCGCAACTATGGCTACACCTTC,CASSYAGRNYGYTF
.,TRBJ2-3,many,TRBV18,TGTGCCAGCTCACCTAAGCTAGGAGCGCAGTATTTT,CASSPKLGAQYF
.,TRBJ2-2,.,TRBV5-4,TGTGCCAGCAGTTATCCACAGGGAAGGGGCACCGGGGAGCTGTTTTTT,CASSYPQGRGTGELFF
.,TRBJ2-7,.,TRBV21-1,TGTGCCAGCAGCAAACCTCACAGGGGATCCTACGAGCAGTACTTC,CASSKPHRGSYEQYF